The T cell receptor beta chain described here comes from a study of CD8+CD57+ T cells in acquired aplastic anemia (dated by TCRdb to the late 2010s). Background for the entire study: DNA extracted from sorted CD4+ and CD8+ cells had a mean of about 3.2 ug, with a range of 0.2 to 27.4 ug. CD8+CD57+ expansion was defined as a frequency above the mean frequency observed in healthy subjects.

From cysteine to phenylalanine, the CDR3 is 13 amino acids long. The read is trimmed to its CDR3 DNA, 39 bases read in frame from base 1. TCR beta VDJ combination and CDR3 sequence profiling used genomic DNA as the template. TCR repertoire sequencing was run on an Illumina HiSeq 2000. The original methods were these. TRBV/TRBJ rearrangement plots, CDR3 size and DJ length profiles, and Simpson's diversity index were used to evaluate the repertoires. The immunodominant clone was defined as the most abundant DNA sequence in deep sequencing data. CDR3 amino acid sequences were checked for sharing across subjects and were also compared against the VDJdb database and published repertoires. TCRdb trimmed the raw reads at Q25, called clones with MiXCR and kept productive beta chains. Each record represents a unique CDR3 protein, reported with the most common genes and DNA among its rows. What appears here as the V and J calls and clone size reflects TCRdb's work, not the paper's. For this sample the table gives a few hundred thousand distinct CDR3 sequences, of which around 30% were detected only once. The ten largest clonotypes hold around 0.82% of the sample.

Here is what the overall study found, with its caveats: Around 30 CD8+ CDR3 sequences were found to be shared between patients and controls, but these sequences appeared to be highly expressed in patients and within the immunodominant clones of the patients. Patients and healthy controls showed no significant difference in CD8+ Simpson's diversity (P=0.060).

Flow cytometry had shown CD8+CD57+ cell expansion in the patients selected for sequencing. Severe acquired aplastic anemia was diagnosed in all patients according to International Study of Aplastic Anemia and Agranulocytosis and Camitta criteria. No therapy had been received by the patients at the time of blood sampling. In this study, sorted CD4+ and CD8+ T cells from the blood of healthy subjects and of severe aplastic anemia patients had their TCR repertoires deep-sequenced. Patients were enrolled in the USA under clinicaltrials.gov protocols 00001620, 01623167, 00001397, 00071045, 00081523 and 00961064. Ficoll-Paque density gradient centrifugation was used to isolate peripheral blood mononuclear cells. CD4+ and CD8+ T cells were sorted by FACS or magnetic beads before DNA extraction. With regard to this clonotype: Its antigen remains unidentified. A much bigger clone sits one base away, suggesting this may be a read error.

The sequence derives from a human donor with aplastic anemia. The chain employs TRBV12-3 or TRBV12-4 and TRBJ1-2; TRBD1 is perhaps the D gene, given 6 matching bases. Source material: sorted CD4+, CD8+, or CD8+CD57+ T cells (not recorded which) from PBMCs. CDR3 loop: CASSPGENYGYAF. The DNA reads TGTGCCAGCAGTCCAGGGGAAAACTATGGCTACGCCTTC.